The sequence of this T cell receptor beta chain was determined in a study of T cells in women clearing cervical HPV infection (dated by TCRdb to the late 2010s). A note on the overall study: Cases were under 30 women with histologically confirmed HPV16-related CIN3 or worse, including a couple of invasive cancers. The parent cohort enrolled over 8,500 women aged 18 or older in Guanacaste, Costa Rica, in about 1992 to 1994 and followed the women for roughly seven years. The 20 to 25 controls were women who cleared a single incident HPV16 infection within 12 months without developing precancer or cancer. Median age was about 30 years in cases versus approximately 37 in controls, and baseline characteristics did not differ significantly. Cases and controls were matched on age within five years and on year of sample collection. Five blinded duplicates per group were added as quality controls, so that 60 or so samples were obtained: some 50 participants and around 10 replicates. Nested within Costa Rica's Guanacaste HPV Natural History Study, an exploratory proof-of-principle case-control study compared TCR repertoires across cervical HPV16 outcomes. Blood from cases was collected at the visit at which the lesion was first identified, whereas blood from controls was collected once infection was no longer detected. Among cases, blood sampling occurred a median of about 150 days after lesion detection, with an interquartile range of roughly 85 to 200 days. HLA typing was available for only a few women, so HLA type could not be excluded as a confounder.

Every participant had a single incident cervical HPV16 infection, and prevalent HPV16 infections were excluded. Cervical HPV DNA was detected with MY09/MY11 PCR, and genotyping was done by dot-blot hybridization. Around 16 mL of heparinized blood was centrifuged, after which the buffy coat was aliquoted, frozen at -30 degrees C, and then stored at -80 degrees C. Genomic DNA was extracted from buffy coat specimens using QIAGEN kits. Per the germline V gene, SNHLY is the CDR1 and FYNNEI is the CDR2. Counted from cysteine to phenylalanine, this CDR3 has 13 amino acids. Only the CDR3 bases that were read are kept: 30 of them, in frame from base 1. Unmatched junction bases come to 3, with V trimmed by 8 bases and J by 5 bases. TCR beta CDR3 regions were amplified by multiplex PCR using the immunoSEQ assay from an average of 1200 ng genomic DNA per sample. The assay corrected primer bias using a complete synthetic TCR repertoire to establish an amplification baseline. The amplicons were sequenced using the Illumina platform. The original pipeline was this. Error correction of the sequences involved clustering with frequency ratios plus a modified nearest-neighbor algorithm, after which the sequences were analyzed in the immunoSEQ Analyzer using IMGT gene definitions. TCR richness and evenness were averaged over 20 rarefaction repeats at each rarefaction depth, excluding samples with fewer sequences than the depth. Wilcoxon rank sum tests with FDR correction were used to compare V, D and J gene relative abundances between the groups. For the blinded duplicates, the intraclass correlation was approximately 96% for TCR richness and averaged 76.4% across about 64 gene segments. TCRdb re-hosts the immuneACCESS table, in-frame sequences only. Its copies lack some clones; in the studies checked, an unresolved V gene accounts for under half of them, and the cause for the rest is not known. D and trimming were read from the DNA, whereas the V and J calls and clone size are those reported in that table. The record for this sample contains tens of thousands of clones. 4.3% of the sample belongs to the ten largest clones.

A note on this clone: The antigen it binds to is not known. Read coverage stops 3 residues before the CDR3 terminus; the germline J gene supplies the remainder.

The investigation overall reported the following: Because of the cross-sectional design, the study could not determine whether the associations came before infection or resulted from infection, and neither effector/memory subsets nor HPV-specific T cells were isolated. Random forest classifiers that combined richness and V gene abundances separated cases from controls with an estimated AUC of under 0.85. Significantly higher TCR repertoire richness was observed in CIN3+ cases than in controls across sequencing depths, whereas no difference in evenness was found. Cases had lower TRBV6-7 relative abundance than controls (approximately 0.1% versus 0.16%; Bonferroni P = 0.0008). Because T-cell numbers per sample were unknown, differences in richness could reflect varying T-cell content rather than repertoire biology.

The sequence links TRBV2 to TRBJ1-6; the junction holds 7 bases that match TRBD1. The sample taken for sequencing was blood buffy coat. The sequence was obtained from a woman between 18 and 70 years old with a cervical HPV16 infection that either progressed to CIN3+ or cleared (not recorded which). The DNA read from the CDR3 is TGTGCCAGCGGGACAGACAATAATTCACCC. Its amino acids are CASGTDNNSP. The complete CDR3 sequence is CASGTDNNSPLHF.